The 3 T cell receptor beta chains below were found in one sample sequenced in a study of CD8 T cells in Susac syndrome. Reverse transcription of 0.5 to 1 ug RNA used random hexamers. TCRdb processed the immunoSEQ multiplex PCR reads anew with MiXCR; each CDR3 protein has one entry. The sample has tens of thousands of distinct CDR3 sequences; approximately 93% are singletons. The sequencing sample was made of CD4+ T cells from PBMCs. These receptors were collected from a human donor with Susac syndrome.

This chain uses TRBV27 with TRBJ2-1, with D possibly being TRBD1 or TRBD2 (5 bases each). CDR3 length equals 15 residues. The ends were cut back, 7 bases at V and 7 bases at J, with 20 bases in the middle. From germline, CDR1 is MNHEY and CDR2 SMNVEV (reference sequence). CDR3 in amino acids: CASTLRDAGKNEQFF. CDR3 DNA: TGTGCCAGCACCCTCCGGGACGCAGGCAAAAATGAGCAGTTCTTC.

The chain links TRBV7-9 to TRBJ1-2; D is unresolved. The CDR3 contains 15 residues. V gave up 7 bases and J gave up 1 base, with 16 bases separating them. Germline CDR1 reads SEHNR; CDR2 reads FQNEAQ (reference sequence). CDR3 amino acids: CASTVAGVLNYGYTF. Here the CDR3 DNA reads TGTGCCAGCACCGTAGCTGGGGTCCTTAACTATGGCTACACCTTC. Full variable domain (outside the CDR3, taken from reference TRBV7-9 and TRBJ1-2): DTGVSQNPRHKITKRGQNVTFRCDPISEHNRLYWYRQTLGQGPEFLTYFQNEAQLEKSRLLSDRFSAERPKGSFSTLEIQRTEQGDSAMYLCASTVAGVLNYGYTFGSGTRLTVV.

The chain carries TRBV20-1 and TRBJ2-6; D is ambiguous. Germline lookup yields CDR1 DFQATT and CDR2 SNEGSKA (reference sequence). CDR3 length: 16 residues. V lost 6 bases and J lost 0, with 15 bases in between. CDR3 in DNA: TGCAGTGCCGATCCAGGCGCGACCTCTGGGGCCAACGTCCTGACTTTC. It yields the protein CSADPGATSGANVLTF.